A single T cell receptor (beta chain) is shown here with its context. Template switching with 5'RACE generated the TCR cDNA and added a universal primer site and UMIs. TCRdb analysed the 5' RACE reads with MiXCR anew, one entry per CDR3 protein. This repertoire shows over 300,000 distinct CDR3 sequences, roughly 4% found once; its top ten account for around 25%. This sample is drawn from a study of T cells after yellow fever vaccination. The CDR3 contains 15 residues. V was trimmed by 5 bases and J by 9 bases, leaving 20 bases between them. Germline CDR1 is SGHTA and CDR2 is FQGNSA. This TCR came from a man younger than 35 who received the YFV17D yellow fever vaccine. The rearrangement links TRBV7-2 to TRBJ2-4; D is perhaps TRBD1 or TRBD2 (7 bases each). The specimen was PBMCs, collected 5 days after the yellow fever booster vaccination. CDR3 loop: CASSDPRTGGGIQYF. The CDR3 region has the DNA TGTGCCAGCAGCGACCCCCGGACAGGCGGGGGCATTCAGTACTTC.